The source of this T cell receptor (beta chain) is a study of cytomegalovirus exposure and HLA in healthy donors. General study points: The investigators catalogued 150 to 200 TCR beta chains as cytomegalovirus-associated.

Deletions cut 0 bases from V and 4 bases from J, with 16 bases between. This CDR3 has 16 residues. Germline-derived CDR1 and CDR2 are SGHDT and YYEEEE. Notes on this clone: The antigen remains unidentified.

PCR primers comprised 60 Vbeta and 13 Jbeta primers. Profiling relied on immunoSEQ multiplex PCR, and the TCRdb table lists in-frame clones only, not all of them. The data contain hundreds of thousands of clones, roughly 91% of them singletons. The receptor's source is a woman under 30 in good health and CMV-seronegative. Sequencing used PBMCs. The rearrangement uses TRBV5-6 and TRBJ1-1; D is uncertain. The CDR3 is CASSLVPSGLSTEAFF. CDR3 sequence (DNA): TGTGCCAGCAGCTTGGTTCCGTCAGGTCTCTCCACTGAAGCTTTCTTT.